Listed here are 3 T cell receptor beta chains from one sample, sequenced in a study of prognosis after radiotherapy for stage I lung cancer. Starting from genomic DNA, TCR beta CDR3 was amplified through two-round multiplex PCR. Primers targeting each individual TRBV and TRBJ gene were applied in first-round PCR. TCRdb re-called the multiplex PCR reads through MiXCR, storing one row per CDR3 protein. The sample lists 30,000 to 40,000 distinct CDR3 sequences; under 40% were seen once. This sample comprised PBMCs, obtained before or after stereotactic body radiation therapy (not recorded which). These receptor sequences come from a donor at least 50 years old with non-small cell lung cancer.

The CDR3 sequence is CASIADRANTEAFF. In DNA, the CDR3 is TGCGCCAGCATCGCCGACAGGGCTAACACTGAAGCTTTCTTT. The chain carries TRBV5-1 and TRBJ1-1; 7 bases map to TRBD1. CDR1 and CDR2 (germline): SGHRS, YFSETQ. The CDR3 covers 14 residues. The trim removed 6 bases at V and 2 bases at J, leaving 7 bases unmatched.

By share, this clonotype counts as medium-sized. The chain recombines TRBV6-1 with TRBJ2-7; D might be TRBD2 (6 bases). V lost 0 bases, J lost 5 bases, and 14 bases lay in between. Germline CDR1 MNHNS, CDR2 SASEGT. This CDR3 region has 15 residues. The CDR3: CASSEAMEGGDEQYF. The CDR3 region has the DNA TGTGCCAGCAGTGAAGCAATGGAGGGCGGTGACGAGCAGTACTTC.

This clonotype has just one count. Compared with germline, one end of the junction differs, possibly owing to a read error. The chain employs TRBV6-2 or TRBV6-3 and TRBJ2-2, with unresolved D. Germline-derived CDR1 and CDR2 are MNHEY and SVGEGT. The CDR3 length is 12 residues. CDR3 residues: CASTAATVELFF. The CDR3 DNA sequence: TGTGCCAGCACGGCGGCTACCGTGGAGCTGTTTTTT.